This TCR beta chain was sequenced during a study of cytotoxic CD8 clonotypes in ibrutinib-treated CLL. TCRdb's table, derived via immunoSEQ multiplex PCR, lists solely in-frame clones and lacks some. This sample carries tens of thousands of clones, around 79% of them seen once, and the ten largest clones take around 7.7%. V lost 11 bases, J lost 1 base, and 4 bases stayed unmatched. The germline gives CDR1 SGHTA, CDR2 FQGTGA. The CDR3 has 13 residues. The material was PBMCs, obtained before ibrutinib treatment. The receptor was isolated from a human donor with chronic lymphocytic leukemia. V and J are TRBV7-3 and TRBJ2-2, with TRBD1 matching 7 bases. CDR3 region: CAQGDRNTGELFF. CDR3 in DNA: TGTGCCCAGGGGGATAGGAACACCGGGGAGCTGTTTTTT.